Following are 12 T cell receptor beta chains from one sample sequenced in a study of shared clonotypes between healthy human individuals. The data were produced by immunoSEQ multiplex PCR, yet TCRdb's version contains in-frame clones alone and is incomplete. The sample has 520,000 or so clones, 60% to 85% seen once. Sequenced input: PBMCs. The origin of the receptors is a woman between 40 and 55 years old in good health. Some clones in this sample may be carry-over from other donors' samples.

The chain couples TRBV5-4 to TRBJ1-6; D is perhaps TRBD1 (6 bases). The CDR3 consists of 17 residues. V gave up 4 bases and J gave up 0 bases, with 14 bases separating them. Germline loops: CDR1 SGHNT, CDR2 YYREEE (reference sequence). The CDR3 nucleotides read TGTGCCAGCAGCCAGGGGAGGGAAAGCTCCTATAATTCACCCCTCCACTTT. It yields the protein CASSQGRESSYNSPLHF.

This clone was observed once. The V and J genes are TRBV6-5 and TRBJ2-7; unclear D gene. Germline V gives CDR1 MNHEY, CDR2 SVGAGI. CDR3 length: 13 residues. Trimming removed 6 bases at V and 9 bases at J, with 18 bases between. As DNA, the CDR3 is TGTGCCAGCAGCGTAAGGAAGGCCCCGGGGCAGTACTTC. Its protein is CASSVRKAPGQYF.

The chain carries TRBV5-6 and TRBJ2-1, with 10 bases aligning to TRBD2. CDR3 size: 15 residues. The germline V gene has CDR1 SGHDT and CDR2 YYEEEE. Trimming took 4 bases from V and 4 from J; bases not matched to a gene: 5. The CDR3 nucleotides are TGTGCCAGCAGCCGAGGACTAGCGGAATACAATGAGCAGTTCTTC. This sequence encodes CASSRGLAEYNEQFF.

The chain is built from TRBV2 and TRBJ1-2; D call uncertain. The CDR3 consists of 15 residues. The germline V and J ends were trimmed by 1 base and 4 bases, with 13 bases remaining between them. The germline gives CDR1 SNHLY, CDR2 FYNNEI. CDR3 region: CASSEGQAMIYGYTF. The CDR3 nucleotides are TGTGCCAGCAGTGAAGGGCAGGCGATGATCTATGGCTACACCTTC.

The V and J genes are TRBV11-2 and TRBJ2-2; a weak D match, TRBD1 (7 bases). Germline V lookup: CDR1 SGHAT, CDR2 FQNNGV. V was trimmed by 5 bases and J by 4 bases, leaving 14 bases between them. This CDR3 has 15 residues. The CDR3 DNA reads TGTGCCAGCAGCCCCCAGGGGGGTGGCACCGGGGAGCTGTTTTTT. It codes for CASSPQGGGTGELFF.

This sequence joins TRBV4-2 and TRBJ2-4; D is uncertain. This CDR3 has 15 amino acids. The V gene's germline CDR1 is LGHNA and CDR2 YNFKEQ. Deletions cut 5 bases from V and 0 bases from J, with 11 bases between. This chain's CDR3 is CASSTQALAKNIQYF. The CDR3 region has the DNA TGTGCCAGCAGCACGCAGGCTTTAGCCAAAAACATTCAGTACTTC.

V usage is TRBV7-2 and J usage is TRBJ2-7, with D unclear. Trimming shortened V by 2 bases and J by 7 bases, and 12 bases separated the two germline ends. This CDR3 is built from 13 residues. Germline CDR1 SGHTA, CDR2 FQGNSA. In DNA, the CDR3 is TGTGCCAGCAGCTTACCAAGGGCCCGGGAGCAGTACTTC. This gives the protein CASSLPRAREQYF. Complete variable domain (other parts from reference TRBV7-2 and TRBJ2-7): GAGVSQSPSNKVTEKGKDVELRCDPISGHTALYWYRQSLGQGLEFLIYFQGNSAPDKSGLPSDRFSAERTGGSVSTLTIQRTQQEDSAVYLCASSLPRAREQYFGPGTRLTVT.

The chain uses TRBV18 and TRBJ2-7; TRBD2 matches at 9 bases. The germline V gene encodes CDR1 KGHSH and CDR2 LQKENI. The CDR3 length is 15 residues. J lost 4 bases, V lost 6 bases, and 10 bases had no gene match. CDR3 DNA: TGTGCCAGCTCCCCCCCCGGCGGGGGGGCGTACGAGCAGTACTTC. It translates to CASSPPGGGAYEQYF.

This chain uses TRBV5-6 with TRBJ1-1; tentative D call: TRBD1 (5 bases). Trimming removed 4 bases from V and 2 bases from J, with 15 bases in between. The CDR3 runs to 15 residues. Germline V gene sequence: CDR1 SGHDT, CDR2 YYEEEE. This CDR3 reads CASSLTGLINTEAFF. The CDR3 DNA is TGTGCCAGCAGCCTAACGGGACTGATAAACACTGAAGCTTTCTTT.

Turning to this clone: A much larger clone sits a single nucleotide away, making a read error possible. The chain combines TRBV28 with TRBJ1-4, with D maybe TRBD1 (6 bases). The CDR3 is 13 residues long. The germline gives CDR1 MDHEN, CDR2 SYDVKM. The V end lost 6 bases, the J end lost 3 bases, and 8 bases lay between the germline ends. CDR3 DNA: TGTGCCAGCAGCTCAGGGGCTAATGAAAAACTGTTTTTT. This codes for CASSSGANEKLFF.

V and J are TRBV5-4 and TRBJ2-1, with 7 positions matching TRBD2. The CDR3 is 13 amino acids. Germline CDR1 SGHNT, CDR2 YYREEE (reference sequence). V lost 3 bases to trimming and J lost 5 bases; unmatched junction nucleotides: 2. CDR3 nucleotides: TGTGCCAGCAGCTGGACTAGAAACAATGAGCAGTTCTTC. This sequence encodes CASSWTRNNEQFF.

This clone was detected ten times or more. The identical CDR3 is also encoded by other nucleotide sequences in the sample. The CDR3 DNA follows: TGTGCCAGCAGCTCGGCTTCAGATACGCAGTATTTT. Translation gives CASSSASDTQYF. The genes are TRBV7-2 and TRBJ2-3; D gene uncertain. Trimming took off 4 bases at V and 4 bases at J, with 6 bases between the two ends. The CDR3 is made up of 12 amino acids. The V gene's germline CDR1 is SGHTA and CDR2 FQGNSA.